These T cell receptor beta chains were read from a single sample in a study of post-analysis software for immune sequencing data. TCRdb reanalysed the PCR reads using MiXCR and keeps one entry per CDR3 protein. This table has about 170,000 distinct CDR3 sequences, 25% to 35% appearing once. Sequenced: blood. These receptors all come from a girl aged 5 to 17 with multiple sclerosis. The conserved cysteine and the conserved F or W are not part of the CDR3 here. Each record gives: V gene, clone size, CDR3 protein. Some rows mark clone size as missing; the rest say once, few, many or name a class of expanded clone.

V gene: TRBV12-3/TRBV12-4; clone size: -; CDR3 protein: ASSPKQSSYT
V gene: TRBV28; clone size: -; CDR3 protein: ASSLTGGRAEAQY
V gene: TRBV29-1; clone size: many; CDR3 protein: SVDRNNEQF
V gene: TRBV5-1; clone size: -; CDR3 protein: ASSSDRGDVDEQF
V gene: TRBV5-1; clone size: many; CDR3 protein: ASSLDGNANYGYT
V gene: TRBV24-1; clone size: many; CDR3 protein: ATSDDRASEQY
V gene: TRBV28; clone size: few; CDR3 protein: ASSQAEAF
V gene: TRBV9; clone size: -; CDR3 protein: ASSETSGNEQY
V gene: TRBV7-8; clone size: many; CDR3 protein: ASSLELRGSSYEQY
V gene: TRBV6-9; clone size: -; CDR3 protein: ASSSKSCEQY
V gene: TRBV6-2/TRBV6-3; clone size: many; CDR3 protein: ASLLDPYNEQF